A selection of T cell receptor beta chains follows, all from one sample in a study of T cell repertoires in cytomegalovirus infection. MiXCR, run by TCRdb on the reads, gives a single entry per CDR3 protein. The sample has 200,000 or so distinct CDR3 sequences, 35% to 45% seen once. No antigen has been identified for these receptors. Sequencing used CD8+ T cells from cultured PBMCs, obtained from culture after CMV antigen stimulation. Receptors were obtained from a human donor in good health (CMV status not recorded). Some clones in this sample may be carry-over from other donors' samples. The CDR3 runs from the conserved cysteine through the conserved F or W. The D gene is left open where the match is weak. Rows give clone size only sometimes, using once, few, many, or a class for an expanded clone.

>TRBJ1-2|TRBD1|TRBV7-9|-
CASRAVGTGDYGYTF
TGTGCCAGCAGGGCCGTTGGGACAGGAGACTATGGCTACACCTTC
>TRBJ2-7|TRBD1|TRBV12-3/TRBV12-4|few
CASTPGTGEYEQYF
TGTGCCAGCACTCCCGGGACAGGGGAATACGAGCAGTACTTC
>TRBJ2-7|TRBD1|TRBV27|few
CASSYPGQGPYEQYF
TGTGCCAGCAGTTACCCGGGACAGGGGCCCTACGAGCAGTACTTC
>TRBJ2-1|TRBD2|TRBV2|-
CASMGLAGVDEQFF
TGTGCCAGCATGGGACTAGCGGGGGTGGATGAGCAGTTCTTC
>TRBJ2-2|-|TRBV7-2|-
CASSFVRTENPGVLFF
TGTGCCAGCAGCTTTGTTAGGACGGAGAACCCCGGGGTGCTGTTTTTT
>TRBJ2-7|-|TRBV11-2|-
CASRPPRRGGQSYEQYF
TGTGCCAGCAGACCCCCCCGTCGGGGCGGGCAATCCTACGAGCAGTACTTC
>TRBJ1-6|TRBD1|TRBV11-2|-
CASSLGDSLNSPLHF
TGTGCCAGCAGCCTGGGGGACAGCCTTAATTCACCCCTCCACTTT
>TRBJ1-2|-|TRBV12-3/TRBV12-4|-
CASSYTGTHYGYTF
TGTGCCAGCAGTTATACCGGGACGCACTATGGCTACACCTTC
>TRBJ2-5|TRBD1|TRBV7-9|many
CASADRGEETQYF
TGTGCCAGCGCCGACAGGGGGGAAGAGACCCAGTACTTC
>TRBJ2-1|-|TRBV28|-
CASSLRPTGSGNEQFF
TGTGCCAGCAGTCTAAGGCCGACGGGTTCGGGCAATGAGCAGTTCTTC
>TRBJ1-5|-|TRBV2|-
CASSEGAGLGQPQHF
TGTGCCAGCAGTGAAGGGGCAGGGTTGGGTCAGCCCCAGCATTTT
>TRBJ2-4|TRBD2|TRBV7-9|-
CASSPDSREGRNIQYF
TGTGCCAGCAGCCCCGACTCCCGGGAGGGCAGGAACATTCAGTACTTC
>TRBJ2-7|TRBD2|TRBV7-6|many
CASSAGTSGNNDEQYF
TGTGCCAGCAGCGCAGGGACTAGCGGGAATAATGACGAGCAGTACTTC
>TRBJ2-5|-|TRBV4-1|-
CASSQGVATVRETQYF
TGCGCCAGCAGCCAAGGGGTAGCGACCGTACGAGAGACCCAGTACTTC
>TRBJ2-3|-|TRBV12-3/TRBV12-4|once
CASSFSQGGGTDTQYF
TGTGCCAGCAGTTTTTCACAGGGGGGGGGCACAGATACGCAGTATTTT
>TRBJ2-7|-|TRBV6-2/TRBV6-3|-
CASSKSNSYEQYF
TGTGCCAGCAGCAAAAGTAATTCCTACGAGCAGTACTTC
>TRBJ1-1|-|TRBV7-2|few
CASSSARTPSIEAFF
TGTGCCAGCAGCTCAGCCCGGACACCTTCTATAGAAGCTTTCTTT
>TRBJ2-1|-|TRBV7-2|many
CASSLGGAQFF
TGTGCCAGCAGCTTAGGGGGGGCGCAGTTCTTC
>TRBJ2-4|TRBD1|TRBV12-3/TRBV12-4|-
CASSFLMTGAKNIQYF
TGTGCCAGCAGTTTCTTGATGACAGGGGCTAAAAACATTCAGTACTTC
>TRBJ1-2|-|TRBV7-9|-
CASSSEGGDGYTF
TGTGCCAGCAGCTCCGAGGGGGGGGATGGCTACACCTTC
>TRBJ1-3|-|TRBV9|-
CASSEVSGNTIYF
TGTGCCAGCAGCGAGGTCTCTGGAAACACCATATATTTT
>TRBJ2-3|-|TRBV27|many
CASSLSAPDTQYF
TGTGCCAGCAGTTTATCAGCCCCAGATACGCAGTATTTT
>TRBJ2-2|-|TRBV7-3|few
CASSLARENTGELFF
TGTGCCAGCAGCTTAGCGCGGGAGAACACCGGGGAGCTGTTTTTT
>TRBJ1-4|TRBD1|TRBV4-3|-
CASSLRQGLATNEKLFF
TGCGCCAGCAGCCTGCGACAGGGGCTTGCAACTAATGAAAAACTGTTTTTT
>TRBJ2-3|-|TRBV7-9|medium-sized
CASSPGLVTDTQYF
TGTGCCAGCAGCCCGGGCCTCGTCACGGATACGCAGTATTTT
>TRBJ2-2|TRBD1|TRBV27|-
CASSQGTGWTGELFF
TGTGCCAGCAGTCAAGGGACAGGTTGGACCGGGGAGCTGTTTTTT
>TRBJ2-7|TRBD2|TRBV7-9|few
CASSAAGAGEREQYF
TGTGCCAGCAGCGCGGCTGGAGCGGGAGAGCGCGAGCAGTACTTC
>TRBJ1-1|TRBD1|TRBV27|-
CASSGQVNTEAFF
TGTGCCAGCAGTGGACAGGTGAACACTGAAGCTTTCTTT
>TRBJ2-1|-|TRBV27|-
CASSLGLGGRGIF
TGTGCCAGCAGTTTAGGACTAGGGGGACGAGGGATCTTC
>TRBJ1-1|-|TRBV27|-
CASSLRGSTEAFF
TGTGCCAGCAGTTTACGGGGGTCCACTGAAGCTTTCTTT
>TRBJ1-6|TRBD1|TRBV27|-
CASRTGSEGYVF
TGTGCCAGCAGGACAGGGTCGGAGGGGTATGTCTTT
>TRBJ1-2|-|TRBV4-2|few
CASSQGTLGIYGYTF
TGTGCCAGCAGCCAGGGGACCCTGGGCATCTATGGCTACACCTTC
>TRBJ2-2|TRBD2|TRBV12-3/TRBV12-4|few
CASSQGGLAGELFF
TGTGCCAGCTCCCAGGGAGGGTTAGCCGGGGAGCTGTTTTTT
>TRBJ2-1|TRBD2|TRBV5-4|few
CASSPALAGVGNEQFF
TGTGCCAGCAGCCCAGCACTAGCGGGAGTTGGAAATGAGCAGTTCTTC
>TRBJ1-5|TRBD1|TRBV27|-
CASSSTGGSWNQPQHF
TGTGCCAGCAGTTCAACAGGGGGTAGTTGGAATCAGCCCCAGCATTTT
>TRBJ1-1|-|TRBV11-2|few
CASSLEPGLDTEAFF
TGTGCCAGCAGCCTCGAACCGGGGCTGGACACTGAAGCTTTCTTT
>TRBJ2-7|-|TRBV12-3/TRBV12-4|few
CASSLRQGNEQYF
TGTGCCAGCAGTTTGCGGCAGGGTAACGAGCAGTACTTC